The rows below give T cell receptor beta chains drawn from one sample of a study of cytomegalovirus exposure and HLA in healthy donors. Data came from immunoSEQ multiplex PCR; TCRdb stores just in-frame clones and leaves some out. Of 150,000 or so clones in the sample, 70% to 80% were seen once. Source material: PBMCs. The receptors stem from a middle-aged man in good health and CMV-seropositive. CDR3s leave out the opening cysteine and the closing phenylalanine or tryptophan. The size of a clone is reported for some rows only, either as once, few or many, or as a class for expanded clones.

V	J	size	CDR3
TRBV4-2	TRBJ2-4	once	ASSQELSRGETKNIQY
TRBV9	TRBJ2-5	.	ASSGGELAGERGETQY
TRBV6-5	TRBJ2-1	.	ASGQGAPDYNEQF
TRBV7-9	TRBJ2-3	.	ASSSLLTAIDTQY
TRBV7-9	TRBJ1-3	.	ASSPVRSGGLGNTIY
TRBV7-9	TRBJ1-2	.	SSSLARDRGNYGYT
TRBV4-1	TRBJ1-5	.	ASSQEESNQPQH
TRBV5-6	TRBJ2-5	.	ASSPGPYGETQY
TRBV6-6	TRBJ2-3	.	ASSYPGQGAADTQY
TRBV28	TRBJ2-7	.	ASSPGDSYEQY
TRBV2	TRBJ2-5	.	ASCETVRETQY
TRBV7-2	.	.	ASSGRAYEQY
TRBV5-8	TRBJ1-4	.	ASSPAGAPFNEKLF
TRBV23-1	TRBJ2-2	.	ASSQSWTPNTGELF
TRBV11-1	TRBJ2-7	.	ASSLVGTSGQY
TRBV19	TRBJ1-2	few	ASRDRGREDYGYT